This T cell receptor (beta chain) was obtained from a study of neurological immune-mediated disorders. J lost 2 bases, V lost 1 base, and 5 bases had no gene match. Germline V gene lookup returns CDR1 SGHTA and CDR2 FQGNSA. This CDR3 contains 16 residues. The cDNA was synthesized by means of template-switch 5'RACE, which was carried out with 10-nucleotide random UMIs. Sequencing of 15-18 subjects in each run yielded over 190 million TCR-beta sequences. Using its own MiXCR run on the 5' RACE reads, TCRdb lists one record per CDR3 protein. Among 30,000 to 45,000 distinct CDR3 sequences listed, about a tenth were seen once. Overall study findings and caveats: There were no CDR3 amino acid sequences shared by expanded clones across subjects, a result suggesting private repertoires in all groups.

In its sample, this clonotype was seen many times. Its antigen is as yet unknown. Unsorted libraries were prepared from 2 million PBMCs that had been stored at -80 C. The sequence was obtained from a woman aged 25 to 45 with HTLV-1-associated myelopathy (HAM/TSP). The sequenced sample consisted of PBMCs. The chain carries TRBV7-2 and TRBJ2-1; 7 bases map to TRBD2. CDR3 in amino acids: CASSLVTSFAYNEQFF. The CDR3 nucleotides are TGTGCCAGCAGCTTAGTGACTAGCTTCGCCTACAATGAGCAGTTCTTC.